The sequence of this TCR beta chain was determined in a study of early T cells in non-severe SARS-CoV-2 infection. The wider study: Alpha and beta chains were unpaired, from unsorted whole-blood bulk RNA.

A few counts support this clonotype. V was clipped by 4 bases and J by 8 bases, with 11 bases between them. The germline V gene encodes CDR1 MNHEY and CDR2 SMNVEV (reference sequence). The CDR3 contains 12 residues. Researchers tagged individual cDNA molecules with unique molecular identifiers. TCRdb independently ran MiXCR on the 5' RACE reads; one entry per CDR3 protein. This sample has approximately 84,000 distinct CDR3 sequences, with roughly 13% found just once. This rearrangement joins TRBV27 to TRBJ1-1; no firm D call. The sequence came from an adult who was a healthcare worker with PCR-confirmed SARS-CoV-2 infection or an uninfected control (not recorded which). Sequencing used whole blood. The CDR3 DNA reads as TGTGCCAGCAGTTCCGGGCGACTGGAAGCTTTCTTT. Amino acid sequence: CASSSGRLEAFF.